The 13 T cell receptor beta chains reported below all come from one sample, sequenced in a study of T-cell reconstitution after alpha-beta-depleted transplantation in children. The TCRbeta library incorporated unique molecular identifiers. TCRdb ran MiXCR on the PCR reads and lists one entry per CDR3 protein. The sample lists around 440,000 distinct CDR3 sequences, 10% occurring once. The material sequenced was PBMCs, taken before TCRalphabeta/CD19-depleted stem cell transplant. These receptors were collected from a child between 2 and 9 years old with inherited bone marrow failure, due to receive a stem cell transplant.

The V call is TRBV24-1, the J call TRBJ1-1; 7 nucleotides line up with TRBD1. V shed 4 bases and J 6 bases; nucleotides not matched to a gene: 7. The CDR3 has 14 residues. Germline loops: CDR1 KGHDR, CDR2 SFDVKD. The CDR3 sequence is CATSDDRQGPEAFF. The CDR3 DNA reads as TGTGCCACCAGTGACGACCGACAGGGCCCTGAAGCTTTCTTT.

The chain links TRBV4-3 to TRBJ1-2; the D gene is possibly TRBD1 (6 bases). The CDR3 consists of 16 residues. Trimming cost V 1 base and J 4 bases, with 16 bases left between them. Looked up from germline, CDR1 is LGHNA and CDR2 is YSLEER. CDR3 protein: CASSQAMTGGLYGYTF. The DNA of the CDR3 is TGCGCCAGCAGCCAAGCGATGACCGGGGGCCTCTATGGCTACACCTTC.

In its sample, this clonotype was seen a few times. V is TRBV5-4 and J is TRBJ2-3; 10 bases map to TRBD2. There are 16 residues in the CDR3. V lost 4 bases to trimming and J lost 2 bases; unmatched junction nucleotides: 7. Germline CDR1 reads SGHNT; CDR2 reads YYREEE (reference sequence). This chain's CDR3 is CASSMDGTSATDTQYF. CDR3 nucleotides: TGTGCCAGCAGCATGGACGGGACTAGCGCCACAGATACGCAGTATTTT.

The V and J genes are TRBV3-1 and TRBJ1-5; D remains unclear. The CDR3 has 11 residues. Germline lookup yields CDR1 LGHDT and CDR2 YNNKEL (reference sequence). The germline V and J ends were trimmed by 7 bases and 6 bases, with 7 bases remaining between them. The CDR3 spells CASNTSQPQHF. CDR3 DNA sequence: TGTGCCAGCAACACTAGTCAGCCCCAGCATTTT.

This clonotype was detected many times. The V call is TRBV6-2 or TRBV6-3, the J call TRBJ2-3, with 11 bases that match TRBD2. The length of the CDR3 is 15 residues. The germline gives CDR1 MNHEY, CDR2 SVGEGT. The V gene end was trimmed by 6 bases and the J gene end by 3 bases; junction bases not matched to a gene: 5. This chain's CDR3 is CASRALAGATDTQYF. The CDR3, as DNA: TGTGCCAGCAGGGCACTAGCGGGAGCTACAGATACGCAGTATTTT.

This clonotype appeared many times. This rearrangement joins TRBV7-2 to TRBJ2-7; D remains ambiguous. There are 13 residues in the CDR3. Germline assignment: CDR1 SGHTA and CDR2 FQGNSA. V was pared by 4 bases and J by 3 bases, with 10 bases between. CDR3 protein: CASSYGANYEQYF. CDR3 DNA sequence: TGTGCCAGCAGCTACGGCGCGAACTACGAGCAGTACTTC.

This clonotype was observed many times. V gene TRBV5-1 combines with J gene TRBJ1-2; perhaps TRBD1 as D (5 bases). Germline values: CDR1 SGHRS, CDR2 YFSETQ. Trimming shortened V by 4 bases and J by 5 bases, and 12 bases separated the two germline ends. The CDR3 totals 13 residues. CDR3 coding DNA: TGCGCCAGCAGCGGGGGGGGTCCATATGGCTACACCTTC. It codes for CASSGGGPYGYTF.

This clonotype was observed many times. The chain uses TRBV29-1 and TRBJ2-4, with 15 bases matching TRBD2. The trim removed 5 bases at V and 7 bases at J, leaving 6 bases unmatched. CDR1 and CDR2 (germline): SQVTM, ANQGSEA. The CDR3 sequence is 15 residues long. The CDR3 sequence: CSVYGTSGRKNIQYF. The CDR3 bases are TGCAGCGTTTACGGGACTAGCGGGAGGAAGAACATTCAGTACTTC.

This clonotype was seen many times. The J gene is TRBJ2-2, the V gene TRBV13; D call uncertain. This CDR3 comprises 17 residues. With 2 bases removed from V and 1 base from J, the gap between germline ends came to 14 bases. CDR1 PRHDT and CDR2 FYEKMQ come from the germline V gene (reference sequence). CDR3 residues: CASSLSVGLLNTGELFF. For the CDR3, the DNA is TGTGCCAGCAGCTTAAGTGTCGGGTTACTGAACACCGGGGAGCTGTTTTTT.

This chain joins TRBV4-3 and TRBJ2-1; D is uncertain. Germline assignment: CDR1 LGHNA and CDR2 YSLEER. The V gene lost 6 bases and the J gene lost 4 bases, with 13 bases spanning the gap. The CDR3 loop spans 14 amino acids. The CDR3 nucleotides read TGCGCCAGCAGTGAGACTCGCTATTACAATGAGCAGTTCTTC. The encoded protein is CASSETRYYNEQFF.

Concerning this clonotype itself: A much larger clone differs from this one at a single base, so this may be a read error. The chain carries TRBV5-1 and TRBJ2-1; D gene uncertain. CDR3 length equals 15 residues. CDR1 and CDR2 from the germline V gene are SGHRS and YFSETQ. V was pared by 1 base and J by 5 bases, with 13 bases between. CDR3 bases: TGCGCCAGCAGCTTGAGCCGCGACTCAAACAATGAGCAGTTCTTC. As protein: CASSLSRDSNNEQFF.

This clonotype was recorded many times. The CDR3 spells CASSFSPRHHEQYF. The CDR3 nucleotides read TGTGCCAGCAGCTTTTCCCCCCGACACCACGAGCAGTACTTC. The rearrangement joins TRBV7-6 to TRBJ2-7; D is unresolved. The ends were cut back, 3 bases at V and 5 bases at J, with 14 bases in the middle. The CDR3 consists of 14 residues. Germline V gives CDR1 SGHVS, CDR2 FNYEAQ.

The gene calls are TRBV10-1 and TRBJ1-1; D gene unclear. V lost 4 bases, J lost 7 bases, and 13 bases lay in between. The CDR3 extends over 13 amino acids. Germline V lookup: CDR1 WNHNN, CDR2 SYGVQD (reference sequence). CDR3 sequence: CASSGTSESEAFF. CDR3 sequence (DNA): TGCGCCAGCAGTGGGACGTCGGAAAGTGAAGCTTTCTTT.